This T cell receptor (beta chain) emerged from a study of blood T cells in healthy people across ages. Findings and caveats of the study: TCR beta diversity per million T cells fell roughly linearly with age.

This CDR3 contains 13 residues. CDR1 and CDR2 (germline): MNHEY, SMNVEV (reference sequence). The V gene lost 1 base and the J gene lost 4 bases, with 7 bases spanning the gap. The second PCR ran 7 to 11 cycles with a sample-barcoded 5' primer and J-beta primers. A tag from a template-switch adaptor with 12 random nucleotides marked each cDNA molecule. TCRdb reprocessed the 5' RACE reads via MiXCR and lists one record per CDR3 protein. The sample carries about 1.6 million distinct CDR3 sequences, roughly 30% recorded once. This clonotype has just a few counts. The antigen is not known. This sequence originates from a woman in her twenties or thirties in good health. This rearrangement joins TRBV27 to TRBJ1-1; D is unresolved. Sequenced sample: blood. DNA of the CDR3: TGTGCCAGCAGTTTATTTGGTAGCACTGAAGCTTTCTTT. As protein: CASSLFGSTEAFF.